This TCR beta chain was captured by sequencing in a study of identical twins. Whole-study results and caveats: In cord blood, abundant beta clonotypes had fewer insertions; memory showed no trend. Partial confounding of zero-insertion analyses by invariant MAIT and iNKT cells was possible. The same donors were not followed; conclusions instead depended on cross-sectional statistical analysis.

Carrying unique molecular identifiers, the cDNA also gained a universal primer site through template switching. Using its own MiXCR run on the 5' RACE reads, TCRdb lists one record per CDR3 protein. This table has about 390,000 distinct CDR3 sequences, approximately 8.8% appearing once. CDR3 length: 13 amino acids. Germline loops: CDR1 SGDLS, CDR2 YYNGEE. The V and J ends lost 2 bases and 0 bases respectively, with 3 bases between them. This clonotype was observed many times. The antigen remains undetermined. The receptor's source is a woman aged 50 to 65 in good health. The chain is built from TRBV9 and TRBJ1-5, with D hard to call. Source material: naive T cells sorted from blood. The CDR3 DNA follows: TGTGCCAGCAGCGTCAATAGCAATCAGCCCCAGCATTTT. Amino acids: CASSVNSNQPQHF. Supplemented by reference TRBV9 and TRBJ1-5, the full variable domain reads DSGVTQTPKHLITATGQRVTLRCSPRSGDLSVYWYQQSLDQGLQFLIQYYNGEERAKGNILERFSAQQFPDLHSELNLSSLELGDSALYFCASSVNSNQPQHFGDGTRLSIL.